This is a list of T cell receptor beta chains from one sample in a study of T cell responses to AZD1222 COVID-19 vaccine. This table comes from immunoSEQ multiplex PCR, and its TCRdb copy is limited to in-frame clones, with some not included. The table records tens of thousands of clones, 80% to 90% of them present only once. Sample: peripheral blood, taken 28 days after the second AZD1222 dose. These receptors were obtained from an adult who received the AZD1222 COVID-19 vaccine. Each CDR3 is given with its conserved first and last residue. D genes are given only for firm matches. Some rows mark clone size as missing; the rest say once, few, many or name a class of expanded clone.

D	V	size	J	CDR3	DNA
.	TRBV23-1	.	TRBJ1-5	CASSQSIENSNQPQHF	TGCGCCAGCAGTCAATCGATCGAAAATAGCAATCAGCCCCAGCATTTT
.	TRBV7-9	once	TRBJ1-2	CASSLGPGYGYTF	TGTGCCAGCAGCTTAGGCCCAGGATATGGCTACACCTTC
.	TRBV11-2	.	TRBJ1-1	CASSSPDRYEAFF	TGTGCCAGCAGCTCACCGGACCGTTATGAAGCTTTCTTT
TRBD1	TRBV11-2	.	TRBJ1-5	CASSLTGDSNQPQHF	TGTGCCAGCAGCTTAACAGGGGATAGCAATCAGCCCCAGCATTTT
.	TRBV6-5	.	TRBJ1-1	CASSNAIKAFF	TGTGCCAGCAGTAACGCGATAAAAGCTTTCTTT
.	TRBV14	few	TRBJ2-1	CASSQEWSPFLSRSYNEQFF	TGTGCCAGCAGCCAAGAATGGTCCCCGTTCCTGTCGCGCTCCTACAATGAGCAGTTCTTC
.	TRBV16	few	TRBJ1-2	CASSQTERRGYTF	TGTGCCAGCAGCCAGACAGAGCGCCGGGGCTACACCTTC
.	TRBV2	once	TRBJ2-7	CASSDSAGAYEQYF	TGTGCCAGCAGTGACTCCGCAGGGGCCTACGAGCAGTACTTC
.	TRBV4-2	once	TRBJ1-4	CASSQEARGEREKLFF	TGTGCCAGCAGCCAAGAGGCCCGAGGGGAGCGAGAAAAACTGTTTTTT
TRBD1	TRBV4-3	once	TRBJ1-2	CASSQDGDRGAYGYTF	TGCGCCAGCAGCCAAGATGGAGACAGGGGGGCCTATGGCTACACCTTC
.	TRBV3-1/TRBV3-2	.	TRBJ1-1	CASSQGHPATLEAFF	TGTGCCAGCAGCCAAGGACACCCGGCCACCCTCGAAGCTTTCTTT
TRBD1	TRBV5-1	.	TRBJ1-6	CASSPDRGSSYNSPLHF	TGCGCCAGCAGCCCTGACAGGGGGAGCTCCTATAATTCACCCCTCCACTTT
.	TRBV7-8	.	TRBJ2-1	CASEAYSYNEQFF	TGTGCCAGCGAGGCTTACTCCTACAATGAGCAGTTCTTC
TRBD1	TRBV28	few	TRBJ1-6	CASNPTGIVYNSPLHF	TGTGCCAGCAACCCGACAGGGATAGTTTATAATTCACCCCTCCACTTT
TRBD2	TRBV28	.	TRBJ2-5	CASSPGGEGSWETQYF	TGTGCCAGCAGTCCTGGGGGGGAGGGATCATGGGAGACCCAGTACTTC
TRBD1	TRBV25-1	few	TRBJ2-7	CASSGGTGVYEQYF	TGTGCCAGCAGTGGCGGGACAGGGGTCTACGAGCAGTACTTC
.	TRBV5-1	.	TRBJ2-3	CASSLGGGGTDTQYF	TGCGCCAGCAGCTTGGGTGGGGGTGGCACAGATACGCAGTATTTT
.	TRBV6-5	.	TRBJ2-7	CASKWSDGAYEQYF	TGTGCCAGCAAGTGGTCTGATGGGGCCTACGAGCAGTACTTC
.	TRBV5-6	.	TRBJ1-2	CASSRLGSYGYTF	TGTGCCAGCAGCCGCTTAGGGAGCTATGGCTACACCTTC
TRBD1	TRBV4-3	.	TRBJ2-5	CASSHNPGTGRETQYF	TGCGCCAGCAGCCACAATCCCGGGACAGGGAGAGAGACCCAGTACTTC
TRBD1	TRBV18	once	TRBJ1-4	CASSPFGTGEKLFF	TGTGCCAGCTCACCCTTTGGGACAGGTGAAAAACTGTTTTTT
TRBD1	TRBV7-2	.	TRBJ1-3	CASRQGAGNTIYF	TGTGCCAGCAGGCAGGGGGCTGGAAACACCATATATTTT
.	TRBV2	.	TRBJ1-3	CASSAGSPNAGNTIYF	TGTGCCAGCAGTGCTGGGAGCCCGAATGCTGGAAACACCATATATTTT
.	TRBV3-1/TRBV3-2	.	TRBJ1-1	CASSQATEAFF	TGTGCCAGCAGCCAAGCCACTGAAGCTTTCTTT
.	TRBV24-1	.	TRBJ2-3	CATSSSTDTQYF	TGTGCCACCAGTTCAAGCACAGATACGCAGTATTTT
.	TRBV30	.	TRBJ1-6	CAWRDGYNSPLHF	TGTGCCTGGAGGGACGGCTATAATTCACCCCTCCACTTT
.	TRBV10-2	.	TRBJ1-2	CASSDSPNGYTF	TGCGCCAGCAGTGACTCCCCGAATGGCTACACCTTC
.	TRBV11-3	.	TRBJ2-5	CASSLRTDRQETQYF	TGTGCCAGCAGCCTCCGGACAGATCGACAAGAGACCCAGTACTTC
.	TRBV4-3	.	TRBJ1-1	CASSQNRYDSLLNTEAFF	TGCGCCAGCAGCCAGAACAGATACGACAGCCTATTGAACACTGAAGCTTTCTTT
.	TRBV19	.	TRBJ1-5	CASSSRSLENQPQHF	TGTGCCAGTAGTTCGCGTTCCCTGGAAAATCAGCCCCAGCATTTT
.	TRBV7-2	.	TRBJ1-3	CASTSGNTGNTIYF	TGTGCCAGCACTTCGGGGAATACGGGAAACACCATATATTTT
.	TRBV2	.	TRBJ1-3	CASSLTGSSGNTIYF	TGTGCCAGCAGTCTCACTGGGAGCTCTGGAAACACCATATATTTT
TRBD2	TRBV18	.	TRBJ2-7	CASSPTLSGSSQGEQYF	TGTGCCAGCTCACCGACACTTAGCGGGAGTTCCCAGGGGGAGCAGTACTTC
.	TRBV7-3	.	TRBJ2-7	CASSLSSGFYEQYF	TGTGCCAGCAGCTTAAGCAGCGGATTCTACGAGCAGTACTTC
TRBD2	TRBV11-3	.	TRBJ2-2	CASSLSGRGTGELFF	TGTGCCAGCAGCTTAAGCGGGAGAGGCACCGGGGAGCTGTTTTTT
TRBD2	TRBV27	.	TRBJ2-5	CASSHGEGETQYF	TGTGCCAGCAGTCACGGGGAGGGAGAGACCCAGTACTTC